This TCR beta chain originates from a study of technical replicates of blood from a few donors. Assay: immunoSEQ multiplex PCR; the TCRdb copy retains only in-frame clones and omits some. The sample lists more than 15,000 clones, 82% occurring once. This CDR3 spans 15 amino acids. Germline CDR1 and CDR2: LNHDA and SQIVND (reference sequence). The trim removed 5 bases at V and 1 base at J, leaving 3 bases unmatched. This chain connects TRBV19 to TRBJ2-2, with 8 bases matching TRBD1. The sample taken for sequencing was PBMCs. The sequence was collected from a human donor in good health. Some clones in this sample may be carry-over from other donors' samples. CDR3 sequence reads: CASSSGTGNTGELFF. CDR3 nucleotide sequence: TGTGCCAGTAGTTCCGGGACAGGGAACACCGGGGAGCTGTTTTTT.